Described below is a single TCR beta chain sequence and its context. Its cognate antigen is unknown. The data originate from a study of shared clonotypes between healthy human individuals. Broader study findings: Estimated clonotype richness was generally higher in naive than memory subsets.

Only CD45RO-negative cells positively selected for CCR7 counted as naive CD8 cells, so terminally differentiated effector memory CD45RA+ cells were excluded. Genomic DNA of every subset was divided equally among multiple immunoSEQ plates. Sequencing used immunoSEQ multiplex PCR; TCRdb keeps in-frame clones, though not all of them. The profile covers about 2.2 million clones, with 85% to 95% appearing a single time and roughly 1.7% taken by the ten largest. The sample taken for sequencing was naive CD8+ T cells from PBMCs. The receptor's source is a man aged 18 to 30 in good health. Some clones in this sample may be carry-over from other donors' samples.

The CDR3 loop reads CASSLSPRSSGTAKYF. The CDR3 DNA is TGTGCCAGCAGTCTGTCCCCCCGCTCTAGCGGGACTGCCAAGTACTTC. V usage is TRBV27 and J usage is TRBJ2-7; TRBD2 matches 9 bases. Trimming at V came to 5 bases and at J to 11 bases, leaving 19 bases not matched to a gene. The CDR3 consists of 16 residues. Germline values: CDR1 MNHEY, CDR2 SMNVEV (reference sequence).